This TCR beta chain was sequenced for a study of blood T cell repertoires in COVID-19. Overall study context: Specimens from acute and convalescent COVID-19 originated in the United States, Italy and Spain. In each case, the material was cDNA or gDNA derived from T cells, B-cell-depleted T cells, or PBMCs.

As handled by the study authors: Reference gene primers were amplified, and this amplification served to estimate nucleated cell counts. Data came from immunoSEQ multiplex PCR; TCRdb stores just in-frame clones and leaves some out. Clonal size and the V and J genes are those of that table, whereas D and trimming came from the DNA. Here the sample spans more than 90,000 clones, 82% being singletons. This clone has just a few counts. The CDR3 sequence is 15 residues long. In germline, CDR1 is SGDLS, CDR2 YYNGEE. The V end lost 4 bases, the J end lost 9 bases, and 17 bases lay between the germline ends. Sample: peripheral blood. The rearrangement links TRBV9 to TRBJ1-6, with a possible D match to TRBD1 (5 bases). This sequence was found in a man aged 65 to 85 with acute or convalescent COVID-19. The CDR3 loop is CASSTRDLGGSPLHF. CDR3 nucleotide sequence: TGTGCCAGCAGCACGCGGGACCTAGGTGGTTCACCCCTCCACTTT.